This T cell receptor (beta chain) was documented in a study of cytomegalovirus exposure and HLA in healthy donors. Study-wide context: The 100 to 150 validation repertoires and the approximately 630 first-cohort repertoires shared a platform, a later analysis reported.

The repertoire was sequenced with immunoSEQ multiplex PCR; TCRdb's copy has only in-frame clones and lacks some. The sample gives some 200,000 clones, 85% to 95% of which show up once; 0.8% to 1.2% is in the top ten. The donors were part of the validation cohort of 120 subjects. That cohort was separate from the first cohort, which comprised several hundred subjects. V lost 5 bases and J lost 6, with 11 bases in between. The CDR3 runs 14 residues. The germline CDR1 and CDR2 sequences are LNHDA and SQIVND (reference sequence). Findings of the study overall: Cytomegalovirus status, reportedly, was diagnosed with high specificity and sensitivity by the classifier. Rarity held for most TCR sequences, but there were some public TCRs that occurred in many donors.

A word on this clone: The antigen is undetermined.

This TCR came from a woman aged 18-35 years in good health and CMV-seronegative. The material sequenced was PBMCs. The chain couples TRBV19 to TRBJ1-6, with D maybe TRBD1 (6 bases). The CDR3, as DNA: TGTGCCAGTAGTCCAAGGACAGCTAATTCACCCCTCCACTTT. Amino acid sequence: CASSPRTANSPLHF.